The TCR beta chain under discussion was sequenced for a study of T-cell reconstitution after alpha-beta-depleted transplantation in children. Findings and caveats of the study: After one year, T-cell counts and TCRbeta diversity mostly came from new T cells. Surviving recipient cells, namely T cells and thymic progenitors, were the source of high day-60 TCRbeta diversity in some patients.

CDR1 SGHDT and CDR2 YYEEEE come from the germline V gene. The CDR3 runs to 15 residues. V lost 5 bases, J lost 0 bases, and 12 bases lay in between. For TCRbeta, the library was prepared with unique molecular identifiers. TCRdb re-analysed the PCR reads in MiXCR, keeping a single row per CDR3 protein. The profile shows roughly 180,000 distinct CDR3 sequences, 11% of them singletons. Of note for this clonotype: Its antigen is not known.

V is TRBV5-6 and J is TRBJ1-3; D is possibly TRBD1 (5 bases). The material was PBMCs, obtained before TCRalphabeta/CD19-depleted stem cell transplant. The receptor was derived from a boy aged 2-15 years with acute myeloid leukemia, due to receive a stem cell transplant. CDR3 nucleotide sequence: TGTGCCAGCAGTCCGGGACCGCTCTCTGGAAACACCATATATTTT. Translated: CASSPGPLSGNTIYF.